The entry below gives a single TCR beta chain sequence along with its context. Its target is not known. The data belong to a study of T-cell memory formation after mild COVID-19. Findings and limits, study-wide: SARS-CoV-2 specificity of second-wave clones peaking day 37 was unconfirmed.

Trimming pared 4 bases from V and 7 bases from J, leaving 20 bases between. The CDR3 length is 15 residues. Germline V CDR1 and CDR2: SGHNT, YYREEE (reference sequence). From the 5' RACE reads, TCRdb called clonotypes with MiXCR, one entry per CDR3 protein. Seen here are fewer than 250,000 distinct CDR3 sequences, roughly a tenth observed once, and the top ten hold approximately 2.8%. Sequencing was performed on PBMCs or a T cell subset sorted from them (not recorded which). The V call is TRBV5-4, the J call TRBJ1-2; possibly TRBD1 for D (5 bases). This receptor was identified in a man aged 18 to 30 who had mild COVID-19 (a few samples of this study predate the infection). Cell type and time point are not known. The CDR3 DNA is TGTGCCAGCAGCGTTCCTCCGCGTGGGGCGGGTGGCTACACCTTC. Its translation: CASSVPPRGAGGYTF.